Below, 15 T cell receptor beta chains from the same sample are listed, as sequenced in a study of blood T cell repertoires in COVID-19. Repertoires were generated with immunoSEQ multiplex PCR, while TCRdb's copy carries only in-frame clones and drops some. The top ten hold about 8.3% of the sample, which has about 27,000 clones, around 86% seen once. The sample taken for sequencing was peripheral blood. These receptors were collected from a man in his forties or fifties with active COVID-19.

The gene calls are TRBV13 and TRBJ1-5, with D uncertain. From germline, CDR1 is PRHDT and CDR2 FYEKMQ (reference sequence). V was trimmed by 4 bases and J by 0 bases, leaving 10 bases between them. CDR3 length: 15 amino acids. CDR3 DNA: TGTGCCAGCAGCTCGCGGTCGGATAGCAATCAGCCCCAGCATTTT. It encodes CASSSRSDSNQPQHF.

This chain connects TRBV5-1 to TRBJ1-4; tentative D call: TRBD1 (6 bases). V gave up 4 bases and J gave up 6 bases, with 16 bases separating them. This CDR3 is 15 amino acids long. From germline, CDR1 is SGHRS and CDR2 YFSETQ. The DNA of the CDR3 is TGCGCCAGCAGCGCCGGACAGCTACTTTATGAAAAACTGTTTTTT. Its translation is CASSAGQLLYEKLFF. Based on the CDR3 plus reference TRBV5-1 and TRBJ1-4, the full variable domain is KAGVTQTPRYLIKTRGQQVTLSCSPISGHRSVSWYQQTPGQGLQFLFEYFSETQRNKGNFPGRFSGRQFSNSRSEMNVSTLELGDSALYLCASSAGQLLYEKLFFGSGTQLSVL.

The CDR3 DNA is TGTGCCAGCTCACCCGGACAGCCCGAGCGTGGCTACACCTTC. Amino acid sequence: CASSPGQPERGYTF. V gene TRBV18 combines with J gene TRBJ1-2, with D possibly matching TRBD1 (6 bases). The CDR3 runs 14 residues. Trimming shortened V by 3 bases and J by 7 bases, and 15 bases separated the two germline ends. Per the germline V gene, CDR1 is KGHSH and CDR2 is LQKENI. Complete variable domain (other parts from reference TRBV18 and TRBJ1-2): NAGVMQNPRHLVRRRGQEARLRCSPMKGHSHVYWYRQLPEEGLKFMVYLQKENIIDESGMPKERFSAEFPKEGPSILRIQQVVRGDSAAYFCASSPGQPERGYTFGSGTRLTVV.

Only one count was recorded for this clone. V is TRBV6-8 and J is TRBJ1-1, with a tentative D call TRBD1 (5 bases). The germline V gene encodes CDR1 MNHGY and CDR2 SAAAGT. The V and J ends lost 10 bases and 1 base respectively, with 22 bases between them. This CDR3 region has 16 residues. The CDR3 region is CAIQGGARRTNTEAFF. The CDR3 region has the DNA TGTGCCATCCAAGGCGGGGCGCGTCGTACGAACACTGAAGCTTTCTTT.

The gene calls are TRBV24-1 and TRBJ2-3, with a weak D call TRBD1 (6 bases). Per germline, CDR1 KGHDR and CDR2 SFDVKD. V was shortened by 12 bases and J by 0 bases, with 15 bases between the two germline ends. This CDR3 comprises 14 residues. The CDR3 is CASQGGSSTDTQYF. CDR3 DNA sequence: TGTGCCTCCCAAGGGGGTTCGAGCACAGATACGCAGTATTTT.

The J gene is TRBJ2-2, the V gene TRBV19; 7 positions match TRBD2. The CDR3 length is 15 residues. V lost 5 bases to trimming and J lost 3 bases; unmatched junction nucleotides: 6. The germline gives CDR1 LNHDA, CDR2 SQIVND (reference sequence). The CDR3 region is CASSQPAGYTGELFF. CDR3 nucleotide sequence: TGTGCCAGTAGTCAGCCAGCGGGATACACCGGGGAGCTGTTTTTT.

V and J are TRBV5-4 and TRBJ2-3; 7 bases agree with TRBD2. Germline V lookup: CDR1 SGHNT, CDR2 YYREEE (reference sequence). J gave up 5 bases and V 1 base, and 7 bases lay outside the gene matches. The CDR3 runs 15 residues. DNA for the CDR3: TGTGCCAGCAGCTTGCCTAAACCGGGGGGAGATACGCAGTATTTT. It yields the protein CASSLPKPGGDTQYF.

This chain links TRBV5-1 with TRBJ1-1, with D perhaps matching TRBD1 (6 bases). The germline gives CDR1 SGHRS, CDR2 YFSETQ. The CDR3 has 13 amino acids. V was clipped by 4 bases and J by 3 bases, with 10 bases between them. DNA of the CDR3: TGCGCCAGCAGCCAAACAGGGTACACTGAAGCTTTCTTT. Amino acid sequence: CASSQTGYTEAFF.

CDR3: CASSLPAGRGAQETQYF. The CDR3 nucleotides are TGTGCCAGCAGCTTACCCGCGGGACGCGGAGCCCAAGAGACCCAGTACTTC. This sequence joins TRBV7-6 and TRBJ2-5; possible D gene TRBD2, 6 bases. The CDR3 sequence is 17 residues long. Germline CDR1 SGHVS, CDR2 FNYEAQ. Trimming cost V 2 bases and J 1 base, with 17 bases left between them.

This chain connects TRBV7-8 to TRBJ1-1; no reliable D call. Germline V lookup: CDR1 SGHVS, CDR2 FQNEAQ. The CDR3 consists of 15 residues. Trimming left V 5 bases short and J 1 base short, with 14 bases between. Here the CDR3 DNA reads TGTGCCAGCAGCCCCTCACCCGGGTGGAACACTGAAGCTTTCTTT. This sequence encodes CASSPSPGWNTEAFF.

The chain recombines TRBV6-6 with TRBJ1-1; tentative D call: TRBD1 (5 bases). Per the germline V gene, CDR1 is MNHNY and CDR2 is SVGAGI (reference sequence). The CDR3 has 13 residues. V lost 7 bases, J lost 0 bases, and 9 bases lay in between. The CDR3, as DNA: TGTGCCAGCACGGACACCATGAACACTGAAGCTTTCTTT. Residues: CASTDTMNTEAFF.

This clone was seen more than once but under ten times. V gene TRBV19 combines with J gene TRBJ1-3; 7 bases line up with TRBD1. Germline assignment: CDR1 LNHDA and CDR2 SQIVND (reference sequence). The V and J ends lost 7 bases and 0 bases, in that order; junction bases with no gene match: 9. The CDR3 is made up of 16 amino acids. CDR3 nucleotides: TGTGCCAGTACCATAAAACAGGGGAGCTCTGGAAACACCATATATTTT. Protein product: CASTIKQGSSGNTIYF.

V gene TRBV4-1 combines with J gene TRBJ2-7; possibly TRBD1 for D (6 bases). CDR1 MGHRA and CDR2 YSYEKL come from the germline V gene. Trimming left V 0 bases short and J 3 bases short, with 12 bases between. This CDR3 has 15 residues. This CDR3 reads CASSQDLGRGYEQYF. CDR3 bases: TGCGCCAGCAGCCAAGATCTGGGCAGGGGCTACGAGCAGTACTTC.

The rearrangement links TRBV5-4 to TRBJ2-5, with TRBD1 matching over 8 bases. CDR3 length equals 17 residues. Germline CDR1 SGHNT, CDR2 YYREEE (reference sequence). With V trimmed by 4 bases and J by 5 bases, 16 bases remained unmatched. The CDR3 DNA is TGTGCCAGCAGCCCCGGACAGGGAGAGGGATCTTTGGAGACCCAGTACTTC. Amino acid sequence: CASSPGQGEGSLETQYF. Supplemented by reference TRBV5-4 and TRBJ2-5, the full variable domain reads ETGVTQSPTHLIKTRGQQVTLRCSSQSGHNTVSWYQQALGQGPQFIFQYYREEENGRGNFPPRFSGLQFPNYSSELNVNALELDDSALYLCASSPGQGEGSLETQYFGPGTRLLVL.

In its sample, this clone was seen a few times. The CDR3 DNA follows: TGTGCCAGCGCTAACGGGGGGCGCTCTGGGGCCAACGTCCTGACTTTC. Translating gives CASANGGRSGANVLTF. V is TRBV9 and J is TRBJ2-6; possible D gene TRBD2, 7 bases. Germline V CDR1 and CDR2: SGDLS, YYNGEE. V was clipped by 7 bases and J by 0 bases, with 14 bases between them. This CDR3 has 16 residues. The entire variable domain, with the rest obtained from reference TRBV9 and TRBJ2-6, is as follows: DSGVTQTPKHLITATGQRVTLRCSPRSGDLSVYWYQQSLDQGLQFLIQYYNGEERAKGNILERFSAQQFPDLHSELNLSSLELGDSALYFCASANGGRSGANVLTFGAGSRLTVL.